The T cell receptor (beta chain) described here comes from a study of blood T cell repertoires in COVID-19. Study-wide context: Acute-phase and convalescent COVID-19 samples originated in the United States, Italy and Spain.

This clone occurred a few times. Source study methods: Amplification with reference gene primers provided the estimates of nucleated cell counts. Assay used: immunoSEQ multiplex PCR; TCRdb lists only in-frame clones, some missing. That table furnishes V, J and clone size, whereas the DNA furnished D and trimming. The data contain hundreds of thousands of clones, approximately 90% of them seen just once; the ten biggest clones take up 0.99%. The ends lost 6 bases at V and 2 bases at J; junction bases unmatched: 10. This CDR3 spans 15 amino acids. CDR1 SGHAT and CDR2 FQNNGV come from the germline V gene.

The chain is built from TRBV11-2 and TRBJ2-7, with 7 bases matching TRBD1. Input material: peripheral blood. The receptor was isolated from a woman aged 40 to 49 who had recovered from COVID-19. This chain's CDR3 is CASRHTRDRTYEQYF. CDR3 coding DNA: TGTGCCAGCAGACACACCCGGGACAGAACCTACGAGCAGTACTTC.